One sample yielded the 29 T cell receptor beta chains listed below, sequenced in a study of response to subunit inactivated influenza vaccine. TCRdb independently ran MiXCR on the RT-PCR reads; one entry per CDR3 protein. The table lists around 760,000 distinct CDR3 sequences, 14% of them singletons. The starting material was PBMCs from blood, obtained around two weeks before vaccination. The receptors derive from a man in his fifties or sixties who received an inactivated influenza vaccine.

This clonotype was seen a single time. The chain links TRBV6-1 to TRBJ1-5; 8 nucleotides match TRBD1. In germline, CDR1 is MNHNS, CDR2 SASEGT. The CDR3 runs to 14 residues. V dropped 6 bases and J dropped 5; count of bases not matched to a gene: 6. The CDR3 protein is CASRARGLYQPQHF. In DNA form, the CDR3 reads TGTGCCAGCAGGGCCAGGGGGCTGTATCAGCCCCAGCATTTT.

The V gene is TRBV3-1, the J gene TRBJ2-2; no clear D gene. The V end was cut by 0 bases, the J end by 5 bases, with 13 bases between. Germline CDR1 reads LGHDT; CDR2 reads YNNKEL (reference sequence). CDR3 size: 16 residues. The CDR3 bases are TGTGCCAGCAGCCAAGAAGGTACAGCCGGGACCGGGGAGCTGTTTTTT. This sequence encodes CASSQEGTAGTGELFF.

This clonotype has just a few counts. The V and J genes are TRBV29-1 and TRBJ2-5; 8 nucleotides line up with TRBD2. CDR1 and CDR2 (germline): SQVTM, ANQGSEA. The CDR3 sequence is 14 residues long. The CDR3 protein is CAGGGGSIGETQYF. The CDR3 bases are TGCGCGGGGGGAGGGGGTAGTATCGGAGAGACCCAGTACTTC.

This clonotype occurred a few times. J is TRBJ2-5 and V is TRBV20-1, with 9 positions matching TRBD2. V dropped 3 bases and J dropped 5; count of bases not matched to a gene: 13. This CDR3 comprises 16 residues. CDR1 is DFQATT, CDR2 SNEGSKA, per germline (reference sequence). Written as DNA, the CDR3 is TGCAGTGCTAGCCCCAGGGGCGGGAGGGCGTGGGAGACCCAGTACTTC. This translates into CSASPRGGRAWETQYF.

The chain carries TRBV6-5 and TRBJ1-5; no clear D. Per germline, CDR1 MNHEY and CDR2 SVGAGI. The CDR3 spans 13 residues. The V and J ends lost 4 bases and 4 bases respectively, with 8 bases between them. The CDR3 DNA reads TGTGCCAGCAGTTTTCAGCCAAATCAGCCCCAGCATTTT. Protein product: CASSFQPNQPQHF.

This rearrangement joins TRBV4-2 to TRBJ2-1; D may be TRBD2 (7 bases). Looked up from germline, CDR1 is LGHNA and CDR2 is YNFKEQ. With 1 base removed from V and 9 bases from J, the gap between germline ends came to 13 bases. CDR3 length: 14 residues. CDR3 sequence (DNA): TGTGCCAGCAGCCAAGCTGACCGGGGGGCTGAGCAGTTCTTC. Translated, it gives CASSQADRGAEQFF.

V usage is TRBV6-2 or TRBV6-3 and J usage is TRBJ2-4; the match to TRBD2 covers 10 bases. With V trimmed by 6 bases and J by 5 bases, 10 bases remained unmatched. The germline V gene has CDR1 MNHEY and CDR2 SVGEGT. This CDR3 spans 16 amino acids. In DNA, the CDR3 is TGTGCCAGCAGAGGTAGCGGGAGGTTGGTAGAAAACATTCAGTACTTC. Translating it yields CASRGSGRLVENIQYF.

The CDR3 DNA follows: TGCGCCAGCAGCTGGGCCGGGACAGGGTCCAGTGAGCAGTTCTTC. It codes for CASSWAGTGSSEQFF. This chain links TRBV5-1 with TRBJ2-1; 9 nucleotides agree with TRBD1. The CDR3 consists of 15 residues. Germline trimming cut 3 bases from V and 9 bases from J; bases unmatched to any gene: 10. The germline V gene has CDR1 SGHRS and CDR2 YFSETQ.

The chain employs TRBV28 and TRBJ2-3, with a possible D match to TRBD2 (6 bases). V lost 2 bases, J lost 0 bases, and 21 bases lay in between. This CDR3 comprises 19 residues. The germline V gene has CDR1 MDHEN and CDR2 SYDVKM. The CDR3 DNA reads as TGTGCCAGCAGTTTAATGGTGACGGGAGCTGAAACTAGCACAGATACGCAGTATTTT. The encoded protein is CASSLMVTGAETSTDTQYF.

This clonotype has more than one count but fewer than ten. The chain has TRBV11-1 and TRBJ2-6; unclear D gene. Germline V lookup: CDR1 SGHAT, CDR2 FQDESV (reference sequence). The CDR3 is 19 residues long. V was cut by 0 bases and J by 0 bases, with 15 bases left in between. The CDR3 DNA is TGTGCCAGCAGCTTAGCGGGGTTCGGCAGTGTCTCTGGGGCCAACGTCCTGACTTTC. Translated, it gives CASSLAGFGSVSGANVLTF.

The chain combines TRBV7-2 with TRBJ2-5, with D possibly called TRBD1 or TRBD2 (6 bases each). V lost 1 base to trimming and J lost 5 bases, with 11 bases between them. The CDR3 is made up of 14 amino acids. CDR1 and CDR2 (germline): SGHTA, FQGNSA. The chain's CDR3 is CASSLGGTRETQYF. CDR3 DNA: TGTGCCAGCAGCTTAGGCGGGACAAGGGAGACCCAGTACTTC.

This clonotype was detected only a few times. The CDR3 loop is CSAQTTGFKSYEQYF. The CDR3 DNA is TGCAGTGCTCAAACCACAGGGTTCAAGTCCTACGAGCAGTACTTC. The rearrangement joins TRBV20-1 to TRBJ2-7, with D perhaps TRBD1 (6 bases). CDR1 is DFQATT, CDR2 SNEGSKA, per germline (reference sequence). There are 15 residues in the CDR3. Trimming removed 5 bases at V and 1 base at J, with 18 bases between.

The chain links TRBV6-5 to TRBJ2-1; TRBD1 matches 9 bases. CDR1 MNHEY and CDR2 SVGAGI come from the germline V gene. The CDR3 length is 15 residues. The junction had 9 bases not matched to a gene; V was cut back by 4 bases and J by 8 bases. DNA of the CDR3: TGTGCCAGCAGTTTCCGGGACAGGGTCTGGGATGAGCAGTTCTTC. It codes for CASSFRDRVWDEQFF.

The chain is built from TRBV28 and TRBJ1-5; weak D call: TRBD1 (5 bases). This CDR3 has 19 residues. Trimming removed 4 bases from V and 0 bases from J, with 22 bases in between. Germline assignment: CDR1 MDHEN and CDR2 SYDVKM. The CDR3: CASSSVGREKFYSNQPQHF. In DNA form, the CDR3 reads TGTGCCAGCAGTTCGGTGGGACGGGAAAAATTTTATAGCAATCAGCCCCAGCATTTT. The full variable domain, with the rest looked up from reference TRBV28 and TRBJ1-5, is DVKVTQSSRYLVKRTGEKVFLECVQDMDHENMFWYRQDPGLGLRLIYFSYDVKMKEKGDIPEGYSVSREKKERFSLILESASTNQTSMYLCASSSVGREKFYSNQPQHFGDGTRLSIL.

The rearrangement uses TRBV6-2 or TRBV6-3 and TRBJ2-5, with TRBD2 matching 11 bases. The germline V gene encodes CDR1 MNHEY and CDR2 SVGEGT. V lost 3 bases to trimming and J lost 2 bases; unmatched junction nucleotides: 5. This CDR3 has 16 residues. The CDR3 sequence: CASSYLAGGIQETQYF. CDR3 nucleotides: TGTGCCAGCAGTTATCTAGCGGGAGGTATTCAAGAGACCCAGTACTTC.

The table lists this clonotype with a few counts. The J gene is TRBJ1-5, the V gene TRBV7-2; 9 bases are a match to TRBD1. Germline V gene lookup returns CDR1 SGHTA and CDR2 FQGNSA. The J segment lost 4 bases and the V segment lost 5 bases, leaving 9 bases of the junction unmatched. The CDR3 extends over 16 amino acids. CDR3 amino acids: CASSPLNRGLNQPQHF. In nucleotides, the CDR3 is TGTGCCAGCAGCCCGTTAAACAGGGGGCTGAATCAGCCCCAGCATTTT.

This clonotype has a handful of counts. The V gene is TRBV11-1, the J gene TRBJ2-5; D is unclear. Germline V gene sequence: CDR1 SGHAT, CDR2 FQDESV (reference sequence). The CDR3 contains 13 residues. V was pared by 1 base and J by 4 bases, with 7 bases between. The CDR3 nucleotides read TGTGCCAGCAGCTTAGGGTCGCGAGAGACCCAGTACTTC. It is translated as CASSLGSRETQYF.

The V call is TRBV10-3, the J call TRBJ2-5; D remains ambiguous. Trimming took 3 bases from V and 4 from J, leaving 15 bases between them. CDR3 length equals 15 residues. CDR1 ENHRY and CDR2 SYGVKD come from the germline V gene. The CDR3 spells CAISDSTGWGETQYF. The CDR3 region has the DNA TGTGCCATCAGTGACTCAACTGGGTGGGGAGAGACCCAGTACTTC.

The rearrangement links TRBV20-1 to TRBJ2-7; D gene ambiguous. Germline CDR1 is DFQATT and CDR2 is SNEGSKA (reference sequence). This CDR3 contains 16 residues. V gave up 2 bases and J gave up 4 bases, with 21 bases separating them. Here the CDR3 DNA reads TGCAGTGCTAGATCAATAGGCTCCCAGATATGGTACGAGCAGTACTTC. It translates to CSARSIGSQIWYEQYF.

This clonotype was seen repeatedly, ten times or more. This rearrangement joins TRBV27 to TRBJ2-7; 9 nucleotides align to TRBD2. The V gene's germline CDR1 is MNHEY and CDR2 SMNVEV (reference sequence). The length of the CDR3 is 14 residues. V lost 5 bases, J lost 6 bases, and 8 bases stayed unmatched. CDR3 sequence reads: CASSLNSGRTEQYF. The CDR3, as DNA: TGTGCCAGCAGTCTCAATAGCGGGAGAACCGAGCAGTACTTC.

The genes are TRBV20-1 and TRBJ2-1; D is ambiguous. The CDR3 consists of 16 residues. Trimming stripped 0 bases from V and 6 bases from J, with 18 bases between. The V gene's germline CDR1 is DFQATT and CDR2 SNEGSKA (reference sequence). The CDR3 sequence is CSARDGSRGIRNEQFF. The CDR3 DNA is TGCAGTGCTAGAGATGGTTCTAGAGGTATTCGCAATGAGCAGTTCTTC.

This clonotype was seen a handful of times. The CDR3 reads CASNSGTGGYEQYF. For the CDR3, the DNA is TGTGCCAGCAACTCCGGGACAGGGGGCTACGAGCAGTACTTC. J is TRBJ2-7 and V is TRBV2; 11 bases match TRBD1. CDR3 length equals 14 residues. The V segment lost 7 bases and the J segment 3 bases; nucleotides outside the gene matches: 5. Germline V CDR1 and CDR2: SNHLY, FYNNEI.

The V and J genes are TRBV11-2 and TRBJ2-5, with unresolved D. This CDR3 has 15 amino acids. The germline V gene encodes CDR1 SGHAT and CDR2 FQNNGV. V was shortened by 3 bases and J by 2 bases, with 13 bases between the two germline ends. CDR3 amino acids: CASSFVPGTQETQYF. The CDR3 DNA sequence: TGTGCCAGCAGCTTTGTTCCGGGTACTCAAGAGACCCAGTACTTC.

The table lists this clonotype with many counts. The chain combines TRBV24-1 with TRBJ2-3; D uncertain. The germline V gene has CDR1 KGHDR and CDR2 SFDVKD. This CDR3 is 18 amino acids long. Trimming stripped 3 bases from V and 0 bases from J, with 18 bases between. CDR3 sequence reads: CATSDEAAGTPSTDTQYF. In DNA, the CDR3 is TGTGCCACCAGTGATGAAGCAGCCGGTACCCCTAGCACAGATACGCAGTATTTT.

The chain employs TRBV12-3 or TRBV12-4 and TRBJ1-2; 7 bases match TRBD1. Trimming at V came to 0 bases and at J to 0 bases, leaving 7 bases not matched to a gene. The CDR3 sequence is 17 residues long. The CDR3 region is CASSLAPGGGPNYGYTF. CDR3 bases: TGTGCCAGCAGTTTAGCGCCCGGAGGGGGCCCTAACTATGGCTACACCTTC.

The CDR3 region has the DNA TGTGCCAGCAGCCATGGCTTGGGGACAGGGCCATTGAGGCGCACAGATACGCAGTATTTT. Its translation is CASSHGLGTGPLRRTDTQYF. This chain connects TRBV7-9 to TRBJ2-3; 9 bases line up with TRBD1. The CDR3 is 20 amino acids. The junction had 19 bases not matched to a gene; V was cut back by 5 bases and J by 1 base. Germline CDR1 is SEHNR and CDR2 is FQNEAQ (reference sequence).

The chain has TRBV21-1 and TRBJ2-1; the listed D gene, TRBD2, was not tested against the DNA. TRBV21-1 is tagged as a pseudogene. This CDR3 is built from 15 residues. CDR3 residues: CASSALAGGANEQFF. CDR3 in DNA: TGTGCCAGCAGCGCACTAGCGGGAGGTGCCAATGAGCAGTTCTTC.

This clonotype was seen only a few times. The rearrangement links TRBV12-3 or TRBV12-4 to TRBJ2-1; the D gene is possibly TRBD2 (6 bases). This CDR3 has 15 amino acids. Trimming removed 1 base at V and 4 bases at J, with 11 bases between. CDR3: CASSLEGGVYNEQFF. The CDR3 DNA reads TGTGCCAGCAGTTTAGAGGGAGGAGTATACAATGAGCAGTTCTTC.

There are many counts of this clonotype. V usage is TRBV4-1 and J usage is TRBJ1-2; a possible D gene is TRBD1 (5 bases). The germline gives CDR1 MGHRA, CDR2 YSYEKL. The V end was cut by 3 bases, the J end by 1 base, with 12 bases between. The length of the CDR3 is 15 residues. The CDR3: CASSHVSGVNYGYTF. The CDR3 nucleotides read TGCGCCAGCAGCCATGTATCGGGGGTTAACTATGGCTACACCTTC.